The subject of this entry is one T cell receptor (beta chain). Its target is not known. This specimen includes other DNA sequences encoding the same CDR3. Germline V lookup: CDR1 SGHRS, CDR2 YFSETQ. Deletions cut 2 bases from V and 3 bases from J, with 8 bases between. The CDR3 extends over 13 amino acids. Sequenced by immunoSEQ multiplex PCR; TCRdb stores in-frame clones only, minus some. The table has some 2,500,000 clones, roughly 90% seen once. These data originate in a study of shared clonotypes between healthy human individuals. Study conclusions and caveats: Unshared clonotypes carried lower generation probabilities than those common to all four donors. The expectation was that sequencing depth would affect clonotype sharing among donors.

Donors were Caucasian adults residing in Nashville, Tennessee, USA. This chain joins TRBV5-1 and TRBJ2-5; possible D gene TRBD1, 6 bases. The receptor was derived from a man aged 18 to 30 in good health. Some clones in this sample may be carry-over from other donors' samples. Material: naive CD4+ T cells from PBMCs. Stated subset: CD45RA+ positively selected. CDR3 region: CASSFGGEETQYF. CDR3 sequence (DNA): TGCGCCAGCAGCTTTGGGGGCGAAGAGACCCAGTACTTC.